This TCR beta chain was recorded in a study of regulatory T cells in long-lasting Graves disease. Study-level background: Graves' cases, newly diagnosed, had used antithyroid drugs under 3 months.

Germline CDR1 and CDR2: GTSNPN and SVGIG (reference sequence). V was cut by 7 bases and J by 4 bases, with 18 bases left in between. This CDR3 region has 14 residues. Library construction for TCR beta used iRepertoire HTBI primers and Arm-PCR of CDR3 regions. TCRdb reprocessed the multiplex PCR reads via MiXCR and lists one record per CDR3 protein. The sample records 300,000 to 450,000 distinct CDR3 sequences, about a sixth being singletons. This clonotype was found many times. Specified time point: newly diagnosed GD, antithyroid drugs for less than 3 months. RNA from PBMCs was the source of the TCR library.

The origin of this receptor is a female donor with Graves disease. This material consisted of peripheral blood mononuclear cells (PBMCs), taken at new diagnosis, from a patient treated with antithyroid drugs. V gene TRBV30 combines with J gene TRBJ2-3; D is perhaps TRBD1 or TRBD2 (5 bases each). The CDR3 nucleotides read TGTGCCTCGAATGCCGGGACGTCGTCAGATACGCAGTATTTT. It is translated as CASNAGTSSDTQYF.